These 23 T cell receptor beta chains were all obtained from the same sample, sequenced in a study of blood T cell repertoires in COVID-19. Measured with immunoSEQ multiplex PCR; TCRdb has only the in-frame clones, and not every one. Of some 150,000 clones listed, roughly 87% are singletons. Specimen: peripheral blood. The receptors stem from a woman aged 55-70 years with active or convalescent COVID-19.

The V and J genes are TRBV10-2 and TRBJ1-5; tentatively, D is TRBD1 (5 bases). The CDR3 is 15 residues long. Germline CDR1 is WSHSY and CDR2 is SAAADI. Trimming removed 6 bases at V and 0 bases at J, with 12 bases between. CDR3 bases: TGCGCCAGCAGCTTTAGACAGAATAGCAATCAGCCCCAGCATTTT. This gives the protein CASSFRQNSNQPQHF.

The rearrangement links TRBV19 to TRBJ1-4; D not certain. The CDR3 consists of 14 residues. V was pared by 6 bases and J by 7 bases, with 15 bases between. Germline V gene data show CDR1 as LNHDA and CDR2 as SQIVND (reference sequence). The CDR3 sequence: CASRPLVASEKLFF. The CDR3 DNA sequence: TGTGCCAGTAGACCTTTGGTCGCTAGTGAAAAACTGTTTTTT.

This clone has just one count. J is TRBJ2-3 and V is TRBV20-1; 9 bases align to TRBD2. This CDR3 region has 15 residues. Germline CDR1 and CDR2: DFQATT and SNEGSKA (reference sequence). Unmatched junction bases numbered 8, after V lost 3 bases and J lost 4 bases. The CDR3 sequence: CSASTIGGGADTQYF. In DNA form, the CDR3 reads TGCAGTGCTAGTACCATCGGCGGGGGGGCAGATACGCAGTATTTT.

This clone was detected many times. This chain connects TRBV27 to TRBJ1-1; 7 positions match TRBD1. The CDR3 covers 12 residues. From germline, CDR1 is MNHEY and CDR2 SMNVEV (reference sequence). Germline trimming cut 4 bases from V and 5 bases from J; bases unmatched to any gene: 1. The CDR3 DNA is TGTGCCAGCAGTTCGACAGGGACTGAAGCTTTCTTT. Translated: CASSSTGTEAFF.

In this sample, this clone turned up once. The chain joins TRBV11-1 to TRBJ2-7, with a tentative D call TRBD2 (6 bases). The CDR3 extends over 15 amino acids. The V end was cut by 4 bases, the J end by 2 bases, with 15 bases between. CDR1 and CDR2 (germline): SGHAT, FQDESV (reference sequence). The CDR3 DNA follows: TGTGCCAGCAGCTCACGGGGACTGTGGGCCTACGAGCAGTACTTC. This translates into CASSSRGLWAYEQYF.

J is TRBJ2-2 and V is TRBV5-6, with 12 bases matching TRBD2. The CDR3 is made up of 14 amino acids. The trim removed 4 bases at V and 10 bases at J, leaving 5 bases unmatched. CDR1 and CDR2 from the germline V gene are SGHDT and YYEEEE. CDR3 DNA: TGTGCCAGCAGCCTAGGGACTAGCGGGCCGGAGCTGTTTTTT. Translation: CASSLGTSGPELFF.

The rearrangement links TRBV19 to TRBJ2-1, with 7 bases matching TRBD2. The length of the CDR3 is 16 residues. V lost 4 bases to trimming and J lost 9 bases; unmatched junction nucleotides: 15. Germline CDR1 is LNHDA and CDR2 is SQIVND (reference sequence). The CDR3 spells CASSKAGVVRETEQFF. CDR3 DNA: TGTGCCAGTAGTAAGGCGGGGGTGGTGCGAGAGACTGAGCAGTTCTTC.

The J gene is TRBJ1-5, the V gene TRBV25-1; no firm D call. The CDR3 covers 14 residues. The germline V and J ends were trimmed by 2 bases and 4 bases, with 9 bases remaining between them. The germline V gene encodes CDR1 MGHDK and CDR2 SYGVNS. The CDR3 is CASSERGGNQPQHF. For the CDR3, the DNA is TGTGCCAGCAGTGAACGGGGTGGGAATCAGCCCCAGCATTTT.

The chain is built from TRBV7-6 and TRBJ1-2; 8 nucleotides agree with TRBD1. V shed 1 base, J shed 3 bases, and the junction held 7 bases outside the gene matches. The CDR3 extends over 16 amino acids. Germline V gene lookup returns CDR1 SGHVS and CDR2 FNYEAQ. The chain's CDR3 is CASSLGAGGADYGYTF. Written as DNA, the CDR3 is TGTGCCAGCAGCTTAGGGGCAGGGGGCGCGGACTATGGCTACACCTTC.

CDR3 coding DNA: TGTGCCAGCACCCCCCGCGGACAGGGGGCAACTGAAGCTTTCTTT. Residues: CASTPRGQGATEAFF. V and J are TRBV6-2 or TRBV6-3 and TRBJ1-1; 11 bases agree with TRBD1. With V trimmed by 7 bases and J by 5 bases, 9 bases remained unmatched. This CDR3 spans 15 amino acids. Germline V gene lookup returns CDR1 MNHEY and CDR2 SVGEGT.

The chain couples TRBV21-1 to TRBJ2-4; no DNA check was done on the table's D call, TRBD1. TRBV21-1 is tagged as a pseudogene. This CDR3 spans 16 amino acids. The CDR3 DNA reads as TGTGCCAGCACCAAGGGGAACGTCGGACAGATAAACATTCAGTACTTC. It yields the protein CASTKGNVGQINIQYF.

J is TRBJ1-6 and V is TRBV15; D gene unclear. This CDR3 comprises 13 residues. The germline V gene encodes CDR1 LNHNV and CDR2 YYDKDF (reference sequence). Trimming shortened V by 3 bases and J by 7 bases, and 7 bases separated the two germline ends. The CDR3 DNA is TGTGCCACCAGCAGTCACACGAATTCACCCCTCCACTTT. Translated, it gives CATSSHTNSPLHF. The full variable domain, its missing parts supplied by reference TRBV15 and TRBJ1-6, is DAMVIQNPRYQVTQFGKPVTLSCSQTLNHNVMYWYQQKSSQAPKLLFHYYDKDFNNEADTPDNFQSRRPNTSFCFLDIRSPGLGDTAMYLCATSSHTNSPLHFGNGTRLTVT.

The chain combines TRBV7-2 with TRBJ2-2; perhaps TRBD2 as D (7 bases). The germline CDR1 and CDR2 sequences are SGHTA and FQGNSA. This CDR3 spans 15 amino acids. V was cut by 5 bases and J by 5 bases, with 15 bases left in between. CDR3 nucleotides: TGTGCCAGCAGCCGGGGGGCCATGAGAACCGGGGAGCTGTTTTTT. Its protein is CASSRGAMRTGELFF.

The chain links TRBV19 to TRBJ1-3, with a weak D call TRBD1 (5 bases). Germline V gives CDR1 LNHDA, CDR2 SQIVND (reference sequence). The V and J ends lost 3 bases and 0 bases respectively, with 9 bases between them. This CDR3 has 15 amino acids. This CDR3 is CASSIWGVSGNTIYF. For the CDR3, the DNA is TGTGCCAGTAGTATCTGGGGGGTCTCTGGAAACACCATATATTTT.

The rearrangement joins TRBV2 to TRBJ1-6; D perhaps matches TRBD1 (6 bases). CDR3 size: 15 residues. Germline loops: CDR1 SNHLY, CDR2 FYNNEI. V shed 4 bases and J shed 7 bases, with 14 bases lying between them. CDR3 coding DNA: TGTGCCAGCAGTGTTTTACAGGGAGAAAATTCACCCCTCCACTTT. This sequence encodes CASSVLQGENSPLHF. The full variable domain, its missing parts supplied by reference TRBV2 and TRBJ1-6, is EPEVTQTPSHQVTQMGQEVILRCVPISNHLYFYWYRQILGQKVEFLVSFYNNEISEKSEIFDDQFSVERPDGSNFTLKIRSTKLEDSAMYFCASSVLQGENSPLHFGNGTRLTVT.

This chain connects TRBV10-3 to TRBJ2-5, with D tentatively TRBD2 (5 bases). Germline values: CDR1 ENHRY, CDR2 SYGVKD. Trimming pared 3 bases from V and 3 bases from J, leaving 8 bases between. The CDR3 length is 13 residues. CDR3 sequence: CAISDTEEETQYF. The CDR3 DNA reads as TGTGCCATCAGTGATACGGAGGAAGAGACCCAGTACTTC.

This chain links TRBV6-5 with TRBJ2-2; D may be TRBD2 (5 bases). The CDR3 covers 14 residues. Germline V gene sequence: CDR1 MNHEY, CDR2 SVGAGI. V was shortened by 7 bases and J by 1 base, with 10 bases between the two germline ends. CDR3 DNA: TGTGCCAGCACCCGGGGTTGGAACACCGGGGAGCTGTTTTTT. This codes for CASTRGWNTGELFF.

The genes are TRBV25-1 and TRBJ1-3; D perhaps matches TRBD1 (6 bases). Trimming took 5 bases from V and 3 from J, leaving 14 bases between them. CDR1 and CDR2 from the germline V gene are MGHDK and SYGVNS. CDR3 size: 15 residues. CDR3 residues: CASSRTGMGGNTIYF. The CDR3, as DNA: TGTGCCAGCAGTCGCACAGGGATGGGTGGAAACACCATATATTTT.

The rearrangement links TRBV2 to TRBJ2-5, with 11 bases that match TRBD2. This CDR3 spans 16 amino acids. The V segment lost 6 bases and the J segment 1 base; nucleotides outside the gene matches: 7. Germline assignment: CDR1 SNHLY and CDR2 FYNNEI. CDR3 DNA sequence: TGTGCCAGCAGACGGGGACTAGCGGCGATCCAAGAGACCCAGTACTTC. This translates into CASRRGLAAIQETQYF.

The chain uses TRBV19 and TRBJ2-7; TRBD1 agrees at 8 bases. The CDR3 is 19 amino acids. V lost 11 bases and J lost 4; bases outside the gene matches: 28. Germline values: CDR1 LNHDA, CDR2 SQIVND (reference sequence). CDR3 residues: CAFHPDGDRPLPGYYEQYF. For the CDR3, the DNA is TGTGCCTTCCACCCGGATGGGGACAGGCCCCTCCCTGGATATTACGAGCAGTACTTC.

The genes are TRBV6-2 or TRBV6-3 and TRBJ2-1, with 8 bases lining up with TRBD2. V dropped 3 bases and J dropped 10; count of bases not matched to a gene: 8. CDR1 MNHEY and CDR2 SVGEGT come from the germline V gene. This CDR3 spans 14 amino acids. The CDR3 nucleotides read TGTGCCAGCAGTTATATCGGGGGGGCATACGAGCAGTTCTTC. Its translation: CASSYIGGAYEQFF.

This clone has a single count. This chain joins TRBV6-4 and TRBJ1-5, with a weak D call TRBD1 (6 bases). Trimming removed 2 bases at V and 1 base at J, with 9 bases between. The CDR3 contains 15 residues. Germline CDR1 reads MRHNA; CDR2 reads SNTAGT. The DNA of the CDR3 is TGTGCCAGCAGTGACAGGACAGCCAGCAATCAGCCCCAGCATTTT. It codes for CASSDRTASNQPQHF.

This sequence joins TRBV27 and TRBJ2-6; D possibly corresponds to TRBD1 (6 bases). V gave up 6 bases and J gave up 4 bases, with 19 bases separating them. The CDR3 totals 17 residues. Germline CDR1 MNHEY, CDR2 SMNVEV (reference sequence). The CDR3 coding sequence is TGTGCCAGCAGACCTACTCTACAGGGCAAGGGGGCCAACGTCCTGACTTTC. It specifies CASRPTLQGKGANVLTF.